A selection of T cell receptor beta chains follows, all from one sample in a study of T cells after posttransplantation cyclophosphamide. Clones were read by immunoSEQ multiplex PCR, and TCRdb kept only the in-frame ones, dropping some. The sample has about 8,700 clones, none seen only once. This specimen was PBMCs, taken after an allogeneic stem cell transplant with post-transplant cyclophosphamide. These receptors were collected from a male patient between 25 and 39 years old who received an allogeneic stem cell transplant from an unrelated donor, was CMV-positive, and had acute and chronic GVHD. Some T cells may be provided by the graft donor. The CDR3 runs from the conserved cysteine through the conserved F or W. The D gene is left open where the match is weak. Clone size, where shown, is once, few, many, or a class for clones that have expanded.

J	V	D	size	DNA	CDR3
TRBJ2-1	TRBV10-1	TRBD2	many	TGCGCCAGCAGTGAAATGCGGGGGGGGAACAATGAGCAGTTCTTC	CASSEMRGGNNEQFF
TRBJ2-2	TRBV12-3/TRBV12-4	TRBD2	many	TGTGCCAGCAGTTTACTAAAACTAGCGGGATGGAACACCGGGGAGCTGTTTTTT	CASSLLKLAGWNTGELFF
TRBJ1-1	TRBV9	NA	many	TGTGCCAGCAGCGTAGAGAGGGGAAGTGACACTGAAGCTTTCTTT	CASSVERGSDTEAFF
TRBJ1-1	TRBV5-1	TRBD1	many	TGCGCCAGCAGCGTCGGACAGGGGGTGAACACTGAAGCTTTCTTT	CASSVGQGVNTEAFF
TRBJ2-5	TRBV9	NA	NA	TGTGCCAGCAGCGAAACCCCCATCGGAGAGACCCAGTACTTC	CASSETPIGETQYF
TRBJ2-2	TRBV13	TRBD2	many	TGTGCCAGCAGCTTAGGGGGACTAGCTGCTAACACCGGGGAGCTGTTTTTT	CASSLGGLAANTGELFF
TRBJ1-2	TRBV5-4	TRBD1	medium-sized	TGTGCCAGCAGCCCAAAGGGGACAGCGAACTATGGCTACACCTTC	CASSPKGTANYGYTF
TRBJ1-2	TRBV7-3	TRBD1	NA	TGTGCCAGCAGCTTAACCCGACAGGGGGCAGACTATGGCTACACCTTC	CASSLTRQGADYGYTF
TRBJ2-2	TRBV24-1	TRBD1	many	TGTGCCACCAGTGATTTGCGGGACAGCCGGACCGGGGAGCTGTTTTTT	CATSDLRDSRTGELFF
TRBJ2-1	TRBV9	TRBD2	many	TGTGCCAGCAGCGTGGCGGGGGGGCGAAATGAGCAGTTCTTC	CASSVAGGRNEQFF
TRBJ2-3	TRBV5-1	TRBD1	NA	TGCGCCAGCAGTCCGGACAGGGGAAACACAGATACGCAGTATTTT	CASSPDRGNTDTQYF
TRBJ2-3	TRBV6-5	TRBD2	medium-sized	TGTGCCGCCACCGAGATAGCGGGGGGACGTAATACGCAGTATTTT	CAATEIAGGRNTQYF
TRBJ1-2	TRBV6-2/TRBV6-3	NA	many	TGTGCCAGCAGACGCAGGACAGACTATGGCTACACCTTC	CASRRRTDYGYTF
TRBJ1-4	TRBV6-6	NA	many	TGTGCCAGCAGTTACGACAGGAATGAAAAACTGTTTTTT	CASSYDRNEKLFF
TRBJ1-1	TRBV5-1	NA	many	TGCGCCAGCAGCTTTTCCCGGGGGTTTTTATGGGAGCCCGCGGGCACTGAAGCTTTCTTT	CASSFSRGFLWEPAGTEAFF
TRBJ2-3	TRBV5-1	TRBD2	many	TGCGCCAGCACAATAGCGGGGCGAAGCACAGATACGCAGTATTTT	CASTIAGRSTDTQYF
TRBJ1-1	TRBV7-9	NA	many	TGTGCCAGCAGCTTAGTCTCTGACACTGAAGCTTTCTTT	CASSLVSDTEAFF
TRBJ2-2	TRBV27	TRBD1	many	TGTGCCAGCACCTTCTGGACAGGTGACACCGGGGAGCTGTTTTTT	CASTFWTGDTGELFF
TRBJ2-2	TRBV30	NA	many	TGTGCCTGGAGTTTAGGACAGTCACCCGGGGAGCTGTTTTTT	CAWSLGQSPGELFF
TRBJ1-4	TRBV19	TRBD1	many	TGTGCCAGTAGTACAGGGGGCACTAATGAAAAACTGTTTTTT	CASSTGGTNEKLFF
TRBJ2-2	TRBV5-1	NA	many	TGCGCCAGCAGTCGCAGGAGCCCGAACACCGGGGAGCTGTTTTTT	CASSRRSPNTGELFF
TRBJ2-7	TRBV25-1	NA	many	TGTGCCAGCAGTGGAAAGCCGAAGGGCTACGAGCAGTACTTC	CASSGKPKGYEQYF
TRBJ2-1	TRBV5-4	TRBD2	many	TGTGCCAGCAGCTCGGGACTAGCCATCTACAATGAGCAGTTCTTC	CASSSGLAIYNEQFF
TRBJ1-2	TRBV12-3/TRBV12-4	NA	many	TGTGCCAGCAGTCCGACAGTCGTCTATGGCTACACCTTC	CASSPTVVYGYTF